This T cell receptor beta chain was captured in a study of blood T cell repertoires in COVID-19. Study in general: The analysed material was cDNA or gDNA that came from T cells, B-cell-depleted T cells, or PBMCs.

The CDR3 contains 15 residues. V trimming: 3 bases; J trimming: 2 bases; junction bases outside the gene matches: 1. Germline V gives CDR1 SGHNT, CDR2 YENEEA. Clones were read by immunoSEQ multiplex PCR, and TCRdb kept only the in-frame ones, dropping some. The sample carries some 30,000 clones, 75% to 85% recorded once. The receptor comes from a man aged 55 to 70 with active COVID-19. Sequences were obtained from peripheral blood. The chain couples TRBV11-3 to TRBJ2-3; TRBD2 aligns across 11 bases. The CDR3 protein is CASSFSGRDTDTQYF. The CDR3 DNA reads as TGTGCCAGCAGCTTTAGCGGGAGGGACACAGATACGCAGTATTTT.